The 22 T cell receptor beta chains below were found in one sample sequenced in a study of shared clonotypes between healthy human individuals. Method: immunoSEQ multiplex PCR; TCRdb's copy keeps in-frame clones and lacks some. The table includes about 1.4 million clones, approximately 97% detected once. Sequenced sample: naive CD4+ T cells sorted from blood. Documented subset: CD45RA+ positively selected. Receptors were obtained from a man aged 25 to 40 in good health.

The gene calls are TRBV5-6 and TRBJ2-7; possibly TRBD1 for D (6 bases). The CDR3 totals 16 residues. V lost 1 base, J lost 10 bases, and 24 bases lay in between. Germline V lookup: CDR1 SGHDT, CDR2 YYEEEE. CDR3: CASSLKVRDILRYQYF. CDR3 DNA sequence: TGTGCCAGCAGCTTGAAGGTACGGGACATACTACGTTATCAGTACTTC. The variable domain in full, completed from reference TRBV5-6 and TRBJ2-7, reads DAGVTQSPTHLIKTRGQQVTLRCSPKSGHDTVSWYQQALGQGPQFIFQYYEEEERQRGNFPDRFSGHQFPNYSSELNVNALLLGDSALYLCASSLKVRDILRYQYFGPGTRLTVT.

This chain joins TRBV7-2 and TRBJ2-5, with D tentatively TRBD2 (7 bases). In germline, CDR1 is SGHTA, CDR2 FQGNSA. CDR3 size: 16 residues. V lost 0 bases, J lost 5 bases, and 16 bases lay in between. The chain's CDR3 is CASSLAGGGSLETQYF. CDR3 sequence (DNA): TGTGCCAGCAGCTTAGCGGGAGGGGGGTCTTTGGAGACCCAGTACTTC.

The genes are TRBV4-1 and TRBJ1-4; TRBD1 aligns across 9 bases. The V and J ends lost 2 bases and 3 bases, in that order; junction bases with no gene match: 7. The CDR3 is made up of 17 amino acids. Germline V gene sequence: CDR1 MGHRA, CDR2 YSYEKL. In nucleotides, the CDR3 is TGCGCCAGCAGCCAACTCCTACAGGGGGCAGCTAATGAAAAACTGTTTTTT. Translated, it gives CASSQLLQGAANEKLFF.

A remark on this clone: Other DNA sequences in this specimen translate into the identical CDR3. This chain links TRBV7-9 with TRBJ2-7, with TRBD2 identical over 13 bases. The germline V gene has CDR1 SEHNR and CDR2 FQNEAQ (reference sequence). J gave up 2 bases and V 3 bases, and 1 base lay outside the gene matches. This CDR3 is built from 15 residues. CDR3 sequence reads: CASSLGTSGTYEQYF. DNA for the CDR3: TGTGCCAGCAGCTTGGGGACTAGCGGGACCTACGAGCAGTACTTC.

This chain links TRBV2 with TRBJ2-1, with 7 bases matching TRBD1. Germline CDR1 reads SNHLY; CDR2 reads FYNNEI. V was clipped by 11 bases and J by 6 bases; unmatched bases: 13. The CDR3 consists of 14 residues. CDR3 sequence reads: CAGEQGFDSNEQFF. DNA for the CDR3: TGTGCCGGTGAACAGGGGTTTGATTCCAATGAGCAGTTCTTC.

The rearrangement joins TRBV28 to TRBJ1-1; no firm D call. The CDR3 contains 15 residues. CDR1 MDHEN and CDR2 SYDVKM come from the germline V gene. V was trimmed by 7 bases and J by 0 bases, leaving 15 bases between them. The CDR3 loop reads CASMPASGLNTEAFF. CDR3 nucleotides: TGTGCCAGCATGCCGGCCTCGGGATTGAACACTGAAGCTTTCTTT.

The chain recombines TRBV5-8 with TRBJ1-2; 10 nucleotides line up with TRBD1. The germline gives CDR1 SGHTS, CDR2 YDEGEE. V was pared by 3 bases and J by 1 base, with 3 bases of the junction left unmatched. There are 15 residues in the CDR3. The CDR3 is CASSWGTGDNYGYTF. Here the CDR3 DNA reads TGTGCCAGCAGCTGGGGGACAGGGGATAACTATGGCTACACCTTC. The entire variable domain, with the rest obtained from reference TRBV5-8 and TRBJ1-2, is as follows: EAGVTQSPTHLIKTRGQQATLRCSPISGHTSVYWYQQALGLGLQFLLWYDEGEERNRGNFPPRFSGRQFPNYSSELNVNALELEDSALYLCASSWGTGDNYGYTFGSGTRLTVV.

The chain is built from TRBV27 and TRBJ1-1, with D unclear. This CDR3 comprises 15 residues. Germline-derived CDR1 and CDR2 are MNHEY and SMNVEV (reference sequence). V lost 1 base, J lost 0 bases, and 9 bases lay in between. This CDR3 is CASSLLARLNTEAFF. The CDR3 nucleotides are TGTGCCAGCAGTTTATTGGCCAGATTGAACACTGAAGCTTTCTTT.

This clone was observed once. The genes are TRBV19 and TRBJ2-1; TRBD1 agrees at 8 bases. V shed 6 bases, J shed 5 bases, and the junction held 9 bases outside the gene matches. Germline lookup yields CDR1 LNHDA and CDR2 SQIVND (reference sequence). This CDR3 is built from 15 residues. The CDR3 region is CASSIRVTGDNEQFF. The CDR3, as DNA: TGTGCCAGTAGCATCCGTGTGACAGGGGACAATGAGCAGTTCTTC.

Of note for this clone: The same CDR3 can be traced to other DNA sequences in this sample. The rearrangement joins TRBV28 to TRBJ2-1; D gene unclear. This CDR3 contains 11 residues. The germline gives CDR1 MDHEN, CDR2 SYDVKM. V shed 6 bases and J shed 4 bases, with 4 bases lying between them. The CDR3 bases are TGTGCCAGCAGATCGTACAATGAGCAGTTCTTC. This encodes CASRSYNEQFF.

This clone has just one count. The same CDR3 can be traced to other DNA sequences in this sample. The chain is built from TRBV6-5 and TRBJ2-5, with 7 positions matching TRBD1. CDR1 and CDR2 from the germline V gene are MNHEY and SVGAGI. The CDR3 loop spans 13 amino acids. The V and J ends lost 8 bases and 1 base, in that order; junction bases with no gene match: 4. CDR3 sequence: CASRGTAQETQYF. The CDR3 nucleotides are TGTGCCAGCCGAGGGACAGCCCAAGAGACCCAGTACTTC.

The CDR3 DNA sequence: TGCGCCAGCAGCGAGGGACAGGGGTTTTTTAGTACAGATACGCAGTATTTT. This translates into CASSEGQGFFSTDTQYF. The chain combines TRBV5-1 with TRBJ2-3, with 10 bases identical to TRBD1. Looked up from germline, CDR1 is SGHRS and CDR2 is YFSETQ. V shed 4 bases, J shed 3 bases, and the junction held 11 bases outside the gene matches. The CDR3 length is 17 residues.

CDR3 sequence: CASNLRQGPGYGYTF. For the CDR3, the DNA is TGTGCCAGCAACCTCCGCCAGGGACCGGGCTATGGCTACACCTTC. J is TRBJ1-2 and V is TRBV7-2; D perhaps matches TRBD1 (5 bases). The CDR3 totals 15 residues. Looked up from germline, CDR1 is SGHTA and CDR2 is FQGNSA. With 7 bases removed from V and 4 bases from J, the gap between germline ends came to 19 bases.

The chain carries TRBV7-9 and TRBJ2-7; TRBD1 matches 7 bases. The trim removed 7 bases at V and 7 bases at J, leaving 10 bases unmatched. Germline lookup yields CDR1 SEHNR and CDR2 FQNEAQ (reference sequence). The CDR3 spans 13 residues. This CDR3 is CASTVTGAREQYF. CDR3 DNA: TGTGCCAGCACCGTAACAGGGGCGCGAGAGCAGTACTTC.

The gene calls are TRBV7-2 and TRBJ1-1; weak D call: TRBD1 (5 bases). Germline CDR1 is SGHTA and CDR2 is FQGNSA. The CDR3 is made up of 14 amino acids. The V end was cut by 2 bases, the J end by 4 bases, with 11 bases between. DNA for the CDR3: TGTGCCAGCAGCTTACGATCGGGGACCACTGAAGCTTTCTTT. Its translation: CASSLRSGTTEAFF.

CDR3 loop: CASSPLLSLGGADTQYF. DNA for the CDR3: TGTGCCAGCAGTCCCCTCCTATCCCTAGGTGGAGCAGATACGCAGTATTTT. The chain joins TRBV27 to TRBJ2-3; D is uncertain. Germline CDR1 and CDR2: MNHEY and SMNVEV (reference sequence). Trimming left V 5 bases short and J 4 bases short, with 22 bases between. The CDR3 spans 17 residues.

The gene calls are TRBV27 and TRBJ2-7; TRBD2 matches at 8 bases. Germline V gene sequence: CDR1 MNHEY, CDR2 SMNVEV (reference sequence). J gave up 2 bases and V 2 bases, and 5 bases lay outside the gene matches. The CDR3 has 15 residues. The CDR3 region is CASSLSGRHPYEQYF. The CDR3 DNA is TGTGCCAGCAGTTTAAGCGGGAGACACCCCTACGAGCAGTACTTC.

The chain carries TRBV28 and TRBJ2-7; 14 bases fit TRBD2. V lost 5 bases, J lost 2 bases, and 8 bases stayed unmatched. Germline V gene sequence: CDR1 MDHEN, CDR2 SYDVKM. CDR3 length equals 17 residues. The CDR3 nucleotides read TGTGCCAGCAGTCCCCTCAGACTAGCGGGAGGGCCCTACGAGCAGTACTTC. Amino acid sequence: CASSPLRLAGGPYEQYF.

The chain has TRBV10-3 and TRBJ2-5; TRBD1 aligns across 9 bases. CDR3 length: 13 amino acids. J lost 9 bases, V lost 5 bases, and 7 bases had no gene match. Germline V gene lookup returns CDR1 ENHRY and CDR2 SYGVKD. The CDR3 loop is CAISQQGARSQYF. For the CDR3, the DNA is TGTGCCATCAGTCAACAGGGGGCTAGGTCCCAGTACTTC.

The rearrangement joins TRBV2 to TRBJ1-1; D is possibly TRBD1 (5 bases). Trimming pared 7 bases from V and 1 base from J, leaving 16 bases between. This CDR3 has 15 residues. The germline gives CDR1 SNHLY, CDR2 FYNNEI. The CDR3 nucleotides are TGTGCCAGCACCAGGGACCGAACGAGGAACACTGAAGCTTTCTTT. Residues: CASTRDRTRNTEAFF.

This clone came up once. V gene TRBV19 combines with J gene TRBJ2-7, with 14 positions matching TRBD2. The germline gives CDR1 LNHDA, CDR2 SQIVND (reference sequence). Trimming at V came to 6 bases and at J to 1 base, leaving 11 bases not matched to a gene. This CDR3 is 18 amino acids long. The CDR3 region has the DNA TGTGCCAGTAGCCCTCCGGGACTAGCGGGAGTTGGTTCCTACGAGCAGTACTTC. This sequence encodes CASSPPGLAGVGSYEQYF.

The chain employs TRBV19 and TRBJ2-7; D is perhaps TRBD1 (6 bases). V was trimmed by 6 bases and J by 1 base, leaving 13 bases between them. The germline V gene encodes CDR1 LNHDA and CDR2 SQIVND (reference sequence). This CDR3 is 14 amino acids long. The CDR3 nucleotides are TGTGCCAGTAGCCGGGACACTTTTTCCTACGAGCAGTACTTC. Translating gives CASSRDTFSYEQYF. Filled out from reference TRBV19 and TRBJ2-7, the complete variable domain reads DGGITQSPKYLFRKEGQNVTLSCEQNLNHDAMYWYRQDPGQGLRLIYYSQIVNDFQKGDIAEGYSVSREKKESFPLTVTSAQKNPTAFYLCASSRDTFSYEQYFGPGTRLTVT.